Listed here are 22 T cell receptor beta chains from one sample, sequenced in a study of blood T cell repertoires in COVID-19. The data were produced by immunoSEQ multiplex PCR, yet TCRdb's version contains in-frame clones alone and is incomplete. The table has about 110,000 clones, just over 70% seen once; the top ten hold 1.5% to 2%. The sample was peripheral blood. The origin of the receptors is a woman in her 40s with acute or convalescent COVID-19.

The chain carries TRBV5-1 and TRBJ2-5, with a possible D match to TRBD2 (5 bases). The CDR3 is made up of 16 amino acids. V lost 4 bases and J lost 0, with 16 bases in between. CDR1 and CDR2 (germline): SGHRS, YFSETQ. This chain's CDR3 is CASSPSNPGNQETQYF. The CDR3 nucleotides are TGCGCCAGCAGCCCTTCAAATCCGGGAAACCAAGAGACCCAGTACTTC.

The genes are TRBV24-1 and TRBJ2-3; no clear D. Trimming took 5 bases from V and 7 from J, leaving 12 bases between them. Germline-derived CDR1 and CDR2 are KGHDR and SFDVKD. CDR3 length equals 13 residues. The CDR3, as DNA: TGTGCCACCAGTGGGGCAGTAGAAAATACGCAGTATTTT. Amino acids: CATSGAVENTQYF.

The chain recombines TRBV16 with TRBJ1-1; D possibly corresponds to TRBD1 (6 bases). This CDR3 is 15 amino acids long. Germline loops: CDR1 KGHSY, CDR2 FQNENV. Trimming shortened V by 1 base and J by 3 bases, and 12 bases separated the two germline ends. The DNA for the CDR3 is TGTGCCAGCAGCCAATTCCCAGGGGAGTACACTGAAGCTTTCTTT. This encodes CASSQFPGEYTEAFF.

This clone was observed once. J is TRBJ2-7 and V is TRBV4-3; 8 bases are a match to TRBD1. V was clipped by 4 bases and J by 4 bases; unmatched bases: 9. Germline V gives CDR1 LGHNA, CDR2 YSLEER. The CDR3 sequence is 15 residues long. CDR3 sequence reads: CASSLGQGGGYEQYF. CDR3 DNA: TGCGCCAGCAGCCTTGGACAGGGAGGAGGGTACGAGCAGTACTTC.

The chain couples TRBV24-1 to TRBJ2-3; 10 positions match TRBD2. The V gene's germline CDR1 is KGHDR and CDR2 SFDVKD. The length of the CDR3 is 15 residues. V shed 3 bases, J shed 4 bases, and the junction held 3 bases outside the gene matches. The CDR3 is CATSDMLAGADTQYF. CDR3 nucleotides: TGTGCCACCAGTGATATGCTAGCGGGGGCAGATACGCAGTATTTT.

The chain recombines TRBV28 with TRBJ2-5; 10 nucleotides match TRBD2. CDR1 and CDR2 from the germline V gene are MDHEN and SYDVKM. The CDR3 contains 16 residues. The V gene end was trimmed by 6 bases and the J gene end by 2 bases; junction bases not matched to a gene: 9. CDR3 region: CASSLRLAGVQETQYF. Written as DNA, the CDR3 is TGTGCCAGCAGCCTCCGGCTAGCGGGGGTACAAGAGACCCAGTACTTC.

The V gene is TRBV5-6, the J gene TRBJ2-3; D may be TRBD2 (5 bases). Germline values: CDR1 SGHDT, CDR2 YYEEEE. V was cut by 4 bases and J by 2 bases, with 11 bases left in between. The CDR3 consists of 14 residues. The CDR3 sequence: CASSPGSATDTQYF. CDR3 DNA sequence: TGTGCCAGCAGCCCGGGGTCCGCCACAGATACGCAGTATTTT.

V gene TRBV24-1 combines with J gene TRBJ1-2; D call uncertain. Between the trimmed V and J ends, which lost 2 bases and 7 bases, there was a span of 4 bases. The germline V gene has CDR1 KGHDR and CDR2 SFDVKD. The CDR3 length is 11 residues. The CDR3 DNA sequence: TGTGCCACCAGTGATTCCCTTGGCTACACCTTC. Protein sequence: CATSDSLGYTF.

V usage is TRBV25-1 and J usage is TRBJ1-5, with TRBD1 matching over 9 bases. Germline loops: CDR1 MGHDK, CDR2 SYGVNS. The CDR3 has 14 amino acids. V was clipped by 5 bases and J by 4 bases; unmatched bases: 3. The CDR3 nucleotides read TGTGCCAGCAGTCAACAGGGGGCAAATCAGCCCCAGCATTTT. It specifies CASSQQGANQPQHF. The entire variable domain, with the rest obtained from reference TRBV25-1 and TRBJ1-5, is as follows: EADIYQTPRYLVIGTGKKITLECSQTMGHDKMYWYQQDPGMELHLIHYSYGVNSTEKGDLSSESTVSRIRTEHFPLTLESARPSHTSQYLCASSQQGANQPQHFGDGTRLSIL.

The CDR3 nucleotides read TGTGCCAGCACGATTGACAGGGGGAACACTGAAGCTTTCTTT. It specifies CASTIDRGNTEAFF. The gene calls are TRBV7-2 and TRBJ1-1; 8 bases fit TRBD1. Germline V gives CDR1 SGHTA, CDR2 FQGNSA. This CDR3 contains 14 residues. Trimming cost V 7 bases and J 1 base; bases outside gene matches: 5.

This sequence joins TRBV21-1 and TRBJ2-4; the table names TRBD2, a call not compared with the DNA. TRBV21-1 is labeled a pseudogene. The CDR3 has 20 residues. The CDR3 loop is CASSSQRGISERVSKNIQYF. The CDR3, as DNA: TGTGCCAGCAGCTCACAAAGAGGGATTTCCGAGCGCGTCTCCAAAAACATTCAGTACTTC.

This CDR3 is CASSYTSGTTEFTDTQYF. The CDR3 coding sequence is TGCGCCAGCAGTTACACCTCCGGGACAACCGAATTCACAGATACGCAGTATTTT. This chain links TRBV5-1 with TRBJ2-3, with D possibly matching TRBD1 (6 bases). V was cut by 5 bases and J by 2 bases, with 24 bases left in between. Germline V gives CDR1 SGHRS, CDR2 YFSETQ. CDR3 size: 18 residues.

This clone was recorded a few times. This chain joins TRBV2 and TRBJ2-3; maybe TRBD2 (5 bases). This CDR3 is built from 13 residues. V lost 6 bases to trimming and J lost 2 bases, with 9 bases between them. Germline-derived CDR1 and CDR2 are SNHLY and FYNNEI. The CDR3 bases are TGTGCCAGCAGCTCAGCGGCCACAGATACGCAGTATTTT. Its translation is CASSSAATDTQYF.

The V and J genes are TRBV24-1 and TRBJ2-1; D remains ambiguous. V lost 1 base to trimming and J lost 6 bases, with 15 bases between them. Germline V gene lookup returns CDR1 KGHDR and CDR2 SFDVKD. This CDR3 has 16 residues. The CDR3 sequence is CATSDLSVTALNEQFF. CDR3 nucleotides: TGTGCCACCAGTGATTTATCGGTCACTGCTCTCAATGAGCAGTTCTTC.

The CDR3 DNA sequence: TGTGCCAGCAGTGACGTGTTCTTC. This encodes CASSDVFF. This rearrangement joins TRBV2 to TRBJ2-1; D is unresolved. With 3 bases removed from V and 15 bases from J, the gap between germline ends came to 3 bases. The CDR3 covers 8 residues. Germline CDR1 SNHLY, CDR2 FYNNEI.

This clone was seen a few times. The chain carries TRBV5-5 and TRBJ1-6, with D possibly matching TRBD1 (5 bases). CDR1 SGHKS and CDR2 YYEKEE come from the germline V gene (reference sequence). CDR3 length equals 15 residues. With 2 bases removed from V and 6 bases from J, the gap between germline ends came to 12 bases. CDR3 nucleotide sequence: TGTGCCAGCAGCTTCCGGGGGATGGCTAATTCACCCCTCCACTTT. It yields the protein CASSFRGMANSPLHF.

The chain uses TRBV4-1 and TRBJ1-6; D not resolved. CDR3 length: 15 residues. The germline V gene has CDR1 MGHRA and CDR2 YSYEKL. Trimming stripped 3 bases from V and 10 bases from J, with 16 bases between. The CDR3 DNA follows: TGCGCCAGCAGCCATGACCCGTCTCGAGGGTCACCCCTCCACTTT. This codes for CASSHDPSRGSPLHF.

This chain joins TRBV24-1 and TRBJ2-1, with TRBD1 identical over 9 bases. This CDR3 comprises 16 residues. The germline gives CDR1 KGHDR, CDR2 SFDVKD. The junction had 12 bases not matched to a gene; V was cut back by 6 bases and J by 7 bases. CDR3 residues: CATSNTGTGNRNEQFF. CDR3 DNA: TGTGCCACCAGTAATACCGGGACAGGGAATCGAAATGAGCAGTTCTTC.

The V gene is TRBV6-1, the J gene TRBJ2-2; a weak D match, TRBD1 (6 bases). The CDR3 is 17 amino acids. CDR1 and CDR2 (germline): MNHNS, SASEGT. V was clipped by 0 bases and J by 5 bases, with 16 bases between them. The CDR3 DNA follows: TGTGCCAGCAGTGAAGCGGACAGTCACCTCACAACCGGGGAGCTGTTTTTT. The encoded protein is CASSEADSHLTTGELFF.

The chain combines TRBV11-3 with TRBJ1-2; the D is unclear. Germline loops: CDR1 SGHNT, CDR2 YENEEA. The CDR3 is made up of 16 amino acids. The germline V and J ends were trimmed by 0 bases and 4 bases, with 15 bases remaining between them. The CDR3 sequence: CASSLDIVLPSYGYTF. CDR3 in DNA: TGTGCCAGCAGCTTAGATATAGTGTTGCCATCCTATGGCTACACCTTC.

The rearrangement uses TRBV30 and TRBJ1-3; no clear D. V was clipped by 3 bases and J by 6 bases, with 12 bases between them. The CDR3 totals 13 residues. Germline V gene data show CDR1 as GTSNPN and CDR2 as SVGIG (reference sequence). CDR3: CAWSGRSSNTIYF. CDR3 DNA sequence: TGTGCCTGGAGCGGCAGGTCCTCAAACACCATATATTTT.

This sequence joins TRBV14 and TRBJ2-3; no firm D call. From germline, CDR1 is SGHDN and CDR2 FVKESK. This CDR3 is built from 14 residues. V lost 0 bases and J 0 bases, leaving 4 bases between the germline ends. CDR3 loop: CASSQDLSTDTQYF. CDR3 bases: TGTGCCAGCAGCCAAGATCTTAGCACAGATACGCAGTATTTT. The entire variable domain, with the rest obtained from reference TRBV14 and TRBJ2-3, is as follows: EAGVTQFPSHSVIEKGQTVTLRCDPISGHDNLYWYRRVMGKEIKFLLHFVKESKQDESGMPNNRFLAERTGGTYSTLKVQPAELEDSGVYFCASSQDLSTDTQYFGPGTRLTVL.